The rows below give T cell receptor beta chains drawn from one sample of a study of human T cells and chemical hapten exposure. TCRdb fed the RACE reads into MiXCR, producing one record per CDR3 protein. The sample holds approximately 180,000 distinct CDR3 sequences; approximately 31% are singletons and the top ten take 2.5% to 3.5%. Here the sequenced sample was whole blood, taken in connection with sensitization to the hapten diphenylcyclopropenone (DPC). All receptors derive from a woman between 25 and 40 years old with alopecia areata. Some clones in this sample may be carry-over from other donors' samples. Both conserved end residues are trimmed from each CDR3. Each record gives: CDR3 length, V gene, CDR3 protein.

16 TRBV7-2 ASSPLGRGGLHTGELF
13 TRBV15 ATSRVTGSADTQY
12 TRBV9 ASSPRGRENEQY
12 TRBV4-3 ASSQDRDGTEAF
13 TRBV28 ASSLGLTGGREQY
13 TRBV20-1 SARDRSGNYNEQF
11 TRBV29-1 SVGAASGNTIY
13 TRBV28 ASSFIYKGNYGYT
13 TRBV20-1 SARRGAVSPSEQF
12 TRBV29-1 STTGTPTYNEQF
11 TRBV28 ASSLQGKKGYT
12 TRBV6-2/TRBV6-3 ASRRTGDYSPLH
12 TRBV29-1 SVDGSRGDYGYT
12 TRBV12-3/TRBV12-4 ASSLRQGTAEAF
10 TRBV20-1 SASKGGGEAF
13 TRBV4-1 ASSQDFRGTDTQY
13 TRBV7-2 ASSLGGGSYNEQF